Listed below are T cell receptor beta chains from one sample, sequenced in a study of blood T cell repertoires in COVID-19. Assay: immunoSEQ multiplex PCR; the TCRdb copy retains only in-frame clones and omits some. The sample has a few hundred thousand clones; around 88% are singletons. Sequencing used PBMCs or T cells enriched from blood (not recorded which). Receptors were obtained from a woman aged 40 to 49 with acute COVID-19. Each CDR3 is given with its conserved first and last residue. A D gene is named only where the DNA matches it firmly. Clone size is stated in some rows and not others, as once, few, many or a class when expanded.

CDR3 DNA: TGTGCCAGCAGCCCTCAGGGTCCCCTCTATGGCTACACCTTC; CDR3 protein: CASSPQGPLYGYTF; V gene: TRBV7-9; J gene: TRBJ1-2; clone size: .; D gene: .
CDR3 DNA: TGTGCCAGCAGCTTCGCAGGCACTGAAGCTTTCTTT; CDR3 protein: CASSFAGTEAFF; V gene: TRBV5-5; J gene: TRBJ1-1; clone size: .; D gene: .
CDR3 DNA: TGTGCCAGTAGTGTCCCCGGGACAGGGGGCACTGAAGCTTTCTTT; CDR3 protein: CASSVPGTGGTEAFF; V gene: TRBV19; J gene: TRBJ1-1; clone size: .; D gene: TRBD1
CDR3 DNA: TGTGCCAGCAGCCTTACCTTCGGACAGGGAAGGGGCTACACCTTC; CDR3 protein: CASSLTFGQGRGYTF; V gene: TRBV9; J gene: TRBJ1-2; clone size: .; D gene: TRBD1
CDR3 DNA: TGTGCCAGCAGCCGACTAGCCCCCTACGAGCAGTACTTC; CDR3 protein: CASSRLAPYEQYF; V gene: TRBV7-9; J gene: TRBJ2-7; clone size: few; D gene: TRBD2
CDR3 DNA: TGCGCCAGCAGCCAAGGGGCACACAATAGCAATCAGCCCCAGCATTTT; CDR3 protein: CASSQGAHNSNQPQHF; V gene: TRBV4-3; J gene: TRBJ1-5; clone size: .; D gene: .
CDR3 DNA: TGTGCCAGCAGCCAAGGGCTAGCGGGCTCCTACGAGCAGTACTTC; CDR3 protein: CASSQGLAGSYEQYF; V gene: TRBV3-1/TRBV3-2; J gene: TRBJ2-7; clone size: .; D gene: TRBD2
CDR3 DNA: TGTGCCAGTAGTATTCTTGCAGGGGGTGCGACAGATACGCAGTATTTT; CDR3 protein: CASSILAGGATDTQYF; V gene: TRBV19; J gene: TRBJ2-3; clone size: .; D gene: TRBD1
CDR3 DNA: TGTGCCAGCAGAGCGACAGGGTTTGGCAATCAGCCCCAGCATTTT; CDR3 protein: CASRATGFGNQPQHF; V gene: TRBV6-5; J gene: TRBJ1-5; clone size: .; D gene: TRBD1
CDR3 DNA: TGCGCCAGCAGCCCGGCGCGGCAGAAAAACATTCAGTACTTC; CDR3 protein: CASSPARQKNIQYF; V gene: TRBV5-1; J gene: TRBJ2-4; clone size: .; D gene: .
CDR3 DNA: TGCAGCGTTGTGGACAGGGGAAGCTATGGCTACACCTTC; CDR3 protein: CSVVDRGSYGYTF; V gene: TRBV29-1; J gene: TRBJ1-2; clone size: .; D gene: TRBD1
CDR3 DNA: TGTGCTAGTGGTTACGGGTCCGGGACAGGGGTGGGGCAGCCCCAGCATTTT; CDR3 protein: CASGYGSGTGVGQPQHF; V gene: TRBV12-5; J gene: TRBJ1-5; clone size: .; D gene: TRBD1
CDR3 DNA: TGTGCCAGCAGCCCCTCGGGGGGGCGGGAGCAGCCCCAGCATTTT; CDR3 protein: CASSPSGGREQPQHF; V gene: TRBV7-9; J gene: TRBJ1-5; clone size: .; D gene: .
CDR3 DNA: TGTGCCAGCAGCCAAGAAAGGACTAGGTTTTACAATGAGCAGTTCTTC; CDR3 protein: CASSQERTRFYNEQFF; V gene: TRBV3-1/TRBV3-2; J gene: TRBJ2-1; clone size: .; D gene: TRBD2
CDR3 DNA: TGCAGCGTCAGTAGCGGGAGCCCCCCCGGGGAGCTGTTTTTT; CDR3 protein: CSVSSGSPPGELFF; V gene: TRBV29-1; J gene: TRBJ2-2; clone size: .; D gene: TRBD2
CDR3 DNA: TGTGCCAGCAGCCAGGGCCAGGGGGCGCGGAAGGAAAAACTGTTTTTT; CDR3 protein: CASSQGQGARKEKLFF; V gene: TRBV4-2; J gene: TRBJ1-4; clone size: few; D gene: TRBD1
CDR3 DNA: TGTGCCAGCAATCCGACAGGCACTGGAAACACCATATATTTT; CDR3 protein: CASNPTGTGNTIYF; V gene: TRBV9; J gene: TRBJ1-3; clone size: .; D gene: .
CDR3 DNA: TGTGCCAGTAGTTTAGGACAAGCCTTGAACACTGAAGCTTTCTTT; CDR3 protein: CASSLGQALNTEAFF; V gene: TRBV19; J gene: TRBJ1-1; clone size: .; D gene: .
CDR3 DNA: TGTGCCAGCAGCGTACAACTCTACAATGAGCAGTTCTTC; CDR3 protein: CASSVQLYNEQFF; V gene: TRBV9; J gene: TRBJ2-1; clone size: .; D gene: .
CDR3 DNA: TGTGCCAGCAGCCCTAGCGGGGGCGTGAAACTGTTTTTT; CDR3 protein: CASSPSGGVKLFF; V gene: TRBV11-2; J gene: TRBJ1-4; clone size: .; D gene: .